The table lists the clone carrying this T cell receptor beta chain with a count of one. Its antigen is unknown. This CDR3 comprises 16 residues. The germline V gene encodes CDR1 MNHEY and CDR2 SVGAGI. V was pared by 2 bases and J by 0 bases, with 13 bases between. The sample belongs to a study of blood T cells in healthy people across ages. Overall study findings and caveats: As age increased, TCR beta diversity per million T cells fell in a roughly linear fashion.

The use of a sample-barcoded 5' primer and a J-beta primer mix characterized a second PCR of about 6 to 12 cycles. Via MiXCR, TCRdb re-called the 5' RACE reads, giving one row per CDR3 protein. The table has 2 million or so distinct CDR3 sequences, 40% to 55% seen once. The chain couples TRBV6-5 to TRBJ2-5; perhaps TRBD2 as D (5 bases). Material for sequencing was blood. This receptor was obtained from a woman aged 40 to 50 in good health. The CDR3 DNA reads as TGTGCCAGCAGTTACACTCGCGGGCAGTACCAAGAGACCCAGTACTTC. Protein sequence: CASSYTRGQYQETQYF.